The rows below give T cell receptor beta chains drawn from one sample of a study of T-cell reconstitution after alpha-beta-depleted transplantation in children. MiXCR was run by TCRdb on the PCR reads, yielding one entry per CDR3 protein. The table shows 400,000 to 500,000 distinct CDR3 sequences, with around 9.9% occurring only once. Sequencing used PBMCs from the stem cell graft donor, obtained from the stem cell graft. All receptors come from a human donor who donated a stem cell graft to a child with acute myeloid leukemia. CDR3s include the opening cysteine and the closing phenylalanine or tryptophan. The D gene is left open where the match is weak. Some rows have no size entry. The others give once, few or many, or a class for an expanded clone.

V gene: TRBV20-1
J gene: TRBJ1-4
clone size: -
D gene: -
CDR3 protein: CSARRAGDNEKLFF
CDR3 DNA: TGCAGTGCTAGACGGGCGGGGGATAATGAAAAACTGTTTTTT

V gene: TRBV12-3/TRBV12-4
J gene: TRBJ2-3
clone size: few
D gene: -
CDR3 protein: CASSPYQGDTQYF
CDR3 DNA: TGTGCCAGCAGTCCGTACCAGGGGGATACGCAGTATTTT

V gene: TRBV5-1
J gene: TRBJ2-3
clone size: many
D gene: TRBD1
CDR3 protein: CASSFRDRGTDTQYF
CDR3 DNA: TGCGCCAGCAGCTTCCGGGACAGGGGGACAGATACGCAGTATTTT

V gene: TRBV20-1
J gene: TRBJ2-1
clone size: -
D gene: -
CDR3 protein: CSARTPGLLSYNEQFF
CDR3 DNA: TGCAGTGCTAGAACCCCGGGACTCCTCTCCTACAATGAGCAGTTCTTC

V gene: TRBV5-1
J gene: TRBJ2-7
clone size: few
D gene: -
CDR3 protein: CASSLQRGLSEQYF
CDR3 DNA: TGCGCCAGCAGCTTGCAGAGGGGACTTTCGGAGCAGTACTTC

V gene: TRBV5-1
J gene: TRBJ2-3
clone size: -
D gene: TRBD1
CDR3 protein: CASRSTGQGTDTQYF
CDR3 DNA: TGCGCCAGCAGATCAACGGGACAGGGGACAGATACGCAGTATTTT

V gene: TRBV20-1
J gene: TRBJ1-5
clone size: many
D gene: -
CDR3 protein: CSARDLANNQPQHF
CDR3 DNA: TGCAGTGCTAGAGATCTGGCCAACAATCAGCCCCAGCATTTT

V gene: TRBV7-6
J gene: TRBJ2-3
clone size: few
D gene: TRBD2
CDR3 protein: CASSPGGGTPHTDTQYF
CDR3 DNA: TGTGCCAGCAGCCCGGGGGGAGGGACTCCACACACAGATACGCAGTATTTT

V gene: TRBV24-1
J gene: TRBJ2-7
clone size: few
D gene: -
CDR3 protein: CATSDETDYEQYF
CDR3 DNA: TGTGCCACCAGTGATGAGACGGACTACGAGCAGTACTTC

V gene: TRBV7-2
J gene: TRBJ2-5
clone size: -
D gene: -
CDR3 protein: CASSSNSQSETQYF
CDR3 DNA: TGTGCCAGCAGCTCAAATTCCCAATCGGAGACCCAGTACTTC

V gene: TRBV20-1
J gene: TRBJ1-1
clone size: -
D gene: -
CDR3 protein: CSARAPGQGAFF
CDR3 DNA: TGCAGTGCTAGGGCTCCGGGCCAGGGAGCTTTCTTT

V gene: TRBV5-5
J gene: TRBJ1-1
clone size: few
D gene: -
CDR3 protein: CASSLKHFEAFF
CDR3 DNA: TGTGCCAGCAGCTTGAAACACTTTGAAGCTTTCTTT

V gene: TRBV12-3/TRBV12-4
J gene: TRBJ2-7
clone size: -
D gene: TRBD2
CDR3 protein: CASSFRGLAGARSYEQYF
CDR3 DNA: TGTGCCAGCAGTTTTAGGGGACTAGCGGGAGCGAGGTCCTACGAGCAGTACTTC

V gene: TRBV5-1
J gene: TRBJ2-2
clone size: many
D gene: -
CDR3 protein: CASKLGTGELFF
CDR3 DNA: TGCGCCAGCAAATTGGGGACCGGGGAGCTGTTTTTT

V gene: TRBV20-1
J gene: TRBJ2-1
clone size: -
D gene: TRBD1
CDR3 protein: CSAPGQKLNEQFF
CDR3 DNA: TGCAGTGCGCCGGGACAGAAACTCAATGAGCAGTTCTTC

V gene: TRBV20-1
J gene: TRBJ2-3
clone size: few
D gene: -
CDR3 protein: CSARDGQMDTQYF
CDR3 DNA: TGCAGTGCTAGAGATGGCCAAATGGATACGCAGTATTTT

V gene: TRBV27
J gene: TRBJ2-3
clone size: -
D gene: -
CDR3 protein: CASSPRTGRSDTQYF
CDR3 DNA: TGTGCCAGCAGTCCCCGGACTGGAAGGTCAGATACGCAGTATTTT

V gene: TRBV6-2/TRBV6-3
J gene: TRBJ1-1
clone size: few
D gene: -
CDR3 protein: CASSYIVKNTEAFF
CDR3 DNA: TGTGCCAGCAGTTATATAGTTAAGAACACTGAAGCTTTCTTT

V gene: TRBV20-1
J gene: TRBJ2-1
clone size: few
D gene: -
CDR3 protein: CSARASSYNEQFF
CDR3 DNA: TGCAGTGCTAGGGCTAGCTCCTACAATGAGCAGTTCTTC

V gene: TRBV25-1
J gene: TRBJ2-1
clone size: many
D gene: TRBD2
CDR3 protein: CASSESRAGARGSYNEQFF
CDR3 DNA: TGTGCCAGCAGTGAATCAAGAGCGGGGGCCCGCGGAAGCTACAATGAGCAGTTCTTC

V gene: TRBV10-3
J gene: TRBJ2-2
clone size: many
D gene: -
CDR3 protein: CAISAGAGGELFF
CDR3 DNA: TGTGCCATCAGTGCAGGGGCTGGCGGGGAGCTGTTTTTT

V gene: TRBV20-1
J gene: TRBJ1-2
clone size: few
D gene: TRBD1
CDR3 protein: CSARDRDGYTF
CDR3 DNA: TGCAGTGCTAGGGACAGGGATGGCTACACCTTC

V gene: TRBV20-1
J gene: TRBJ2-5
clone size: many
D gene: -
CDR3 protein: CSARGTRQETQYF
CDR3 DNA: TGCAGTGCTAGAGGGACAAGACAAGAGACCCAGTACTTC

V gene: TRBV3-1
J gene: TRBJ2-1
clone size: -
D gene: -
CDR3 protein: CASSQVLSSYNEQFF
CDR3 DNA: TGTGCCAGCAGCCAAGTACTCAGCTCCTACAATGAGCAGTTCTTC

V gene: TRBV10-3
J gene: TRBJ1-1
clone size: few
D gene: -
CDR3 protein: CAIGVADTEAFF
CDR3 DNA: TGTGCCATCGGGGTTGCGGACACTGAAGCTTTCTTT

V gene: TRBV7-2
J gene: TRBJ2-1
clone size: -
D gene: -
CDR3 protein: CASSRGALEQFF
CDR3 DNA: TGTGCCAGCAGCCGGGGGGCGCTTGAGCAGTTCTTC

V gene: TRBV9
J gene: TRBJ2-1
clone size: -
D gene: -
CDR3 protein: CASSEGGPSKQFF
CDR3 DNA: TGTGCCAGCAGCGAGGGGGGACCCAGCAAGCAGTTCTTC

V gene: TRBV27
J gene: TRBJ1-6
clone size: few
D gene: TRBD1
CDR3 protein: CASSFGTENSPLHF
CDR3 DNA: TGTGCCAGCAGTTTCGGGACAGAGAATTCACCCCTCCACTTT

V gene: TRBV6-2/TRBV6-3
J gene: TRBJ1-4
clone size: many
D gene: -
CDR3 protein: CASSFPPARNEKLFF
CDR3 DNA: TGTGCCAGCAGTTTTCCTCCAGCCCGAAATGAAAAACTGTTTTTT

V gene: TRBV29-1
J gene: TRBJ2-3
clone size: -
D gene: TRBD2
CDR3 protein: CSVVIGLATDTQYF
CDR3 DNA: TGCAGCGTTGTCATAGGACTAGCAACAGATACGCAGTATTTT

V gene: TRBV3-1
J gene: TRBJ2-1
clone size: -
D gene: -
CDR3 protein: CASSRGQTNEQFF
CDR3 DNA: TGTGCCAGCAGCCGGGGACAAACCAATGAGCAGTTCTTC

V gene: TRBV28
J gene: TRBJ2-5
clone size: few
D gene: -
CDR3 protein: CASSFNIGLRVTQYF
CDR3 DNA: TGTGCCAGCAGTTTCAATATAGGACTACGTGTGACCCAGTACTTC

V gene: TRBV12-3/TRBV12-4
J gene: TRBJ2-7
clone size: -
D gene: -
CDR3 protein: CASSFGRNEQYF
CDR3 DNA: TGTGCCAGCAGTTTTGGGCGGAACGAGCAGTACTTC

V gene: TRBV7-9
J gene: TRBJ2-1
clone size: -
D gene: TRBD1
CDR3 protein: CASSLLDRDNEQFF
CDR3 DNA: TGTGCCAGCAGCTTACTTGACAGGGACAATGAGCAGTTCTTC

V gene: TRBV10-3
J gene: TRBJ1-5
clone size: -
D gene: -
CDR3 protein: CAISPNPISGHQPQHF
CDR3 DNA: TGTGCCATCAGTCCAAACCCCATCTCGGGTCATCAGCCCCAGCATTTT

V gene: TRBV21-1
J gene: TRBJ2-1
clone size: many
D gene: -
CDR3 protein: CASSKGTGSSYNEQFF
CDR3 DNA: TGTGCCAGCAGCAAAGGGACAGGGAGCTCCTACAATGAGCAGTTCTTC

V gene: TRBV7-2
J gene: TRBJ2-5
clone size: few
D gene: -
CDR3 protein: CASSLVGGRVPETQYF
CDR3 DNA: TGTGCCAGCAGCTTAGTAGGTGGGCGGGTTCCCGAGACCCAGTACTTC

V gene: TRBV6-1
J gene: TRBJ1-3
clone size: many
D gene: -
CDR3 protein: CASSPSPSGNTIYF
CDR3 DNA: TGTGCCAGCAGTCCAAGCCCCTCTGGAAACACCATATATTTT

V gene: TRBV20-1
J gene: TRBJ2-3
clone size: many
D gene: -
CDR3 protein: CSARLSRDPSDTQYF
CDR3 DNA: TGCAGTGCTAGATTGTCCCGGGACCCCTCCGATACGCAGTATTTT

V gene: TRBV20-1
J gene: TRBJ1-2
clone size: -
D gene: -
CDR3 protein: CSANRQGTNYGYTF
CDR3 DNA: TGCAGTGCTAACCGACAAGGGACTAACTATGGCTACACCTTC

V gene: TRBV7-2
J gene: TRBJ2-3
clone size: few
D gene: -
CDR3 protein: CASGQMSTDTQYF
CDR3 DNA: TGTGCCAGCGGACAGATGAGCACAGATACGCAGTATTTT

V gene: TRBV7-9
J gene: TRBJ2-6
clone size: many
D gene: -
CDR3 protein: CASGGDSGANVLTF
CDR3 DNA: TGTGCCAGCGGAGGGGACTCTGGGGCCAACGTCCTGACTTTC

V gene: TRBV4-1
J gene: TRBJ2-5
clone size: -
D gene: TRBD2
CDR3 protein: CASSHGTIGETQYF
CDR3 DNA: TGCGCCAGCAGCCACGGGACTATAGGAGAGACCCAGTACTTC

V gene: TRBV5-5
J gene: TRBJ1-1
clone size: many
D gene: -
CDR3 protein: CASSLGFGLNTEAFF
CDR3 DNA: TGTGCCAGCAGCTTGGGGTTCGGGCTGAACACTGAAGCTTTCTTT

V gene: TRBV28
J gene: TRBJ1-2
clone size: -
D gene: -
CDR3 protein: CASNQGGILGYTF
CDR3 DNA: TGTGCCAGCAACCAAGGGGGGATATTGGGCTACACCTTC

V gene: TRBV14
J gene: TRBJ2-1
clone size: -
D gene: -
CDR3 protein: CASSQELIDEQFF
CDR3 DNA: TGTGCCAGCAGCCAAGAACTTATCGATGAGCAGTTCTTC

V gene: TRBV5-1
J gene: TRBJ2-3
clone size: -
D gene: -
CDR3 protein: CASSRSYPTDTQYF
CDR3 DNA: TGCGCCAGCAGCCGTTCATACCCCACAGATACGCAGTATTTT

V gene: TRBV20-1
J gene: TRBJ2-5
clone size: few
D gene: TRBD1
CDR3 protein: CSASGQGEGQETQYF
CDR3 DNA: TGCAGTGCTTCGGGACAGGGAGAGGGCCAAGAGACCCAGTACTTC

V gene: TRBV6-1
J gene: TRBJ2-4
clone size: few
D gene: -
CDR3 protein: CASSPGLGPAKNIQYF
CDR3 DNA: TGTGCCAGCAGTCCGGGCTTAGGGCCAGCCAAAAACATTCAGTACTTC

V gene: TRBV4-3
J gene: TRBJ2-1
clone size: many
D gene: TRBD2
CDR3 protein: CASSQEVAGVYNEQFF
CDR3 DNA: TGCGCCAGCAGCCAAGAGGTAGCGGGCGTGTACAATGAGCAGTTCTTC

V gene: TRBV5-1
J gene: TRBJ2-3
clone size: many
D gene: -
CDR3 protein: CASSPDSSIDTQYF
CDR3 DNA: TGCGCCAGCAGCCCAGACTCCTCGATTGATACGCAGTATTTT

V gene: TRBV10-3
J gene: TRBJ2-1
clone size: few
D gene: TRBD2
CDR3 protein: CATGLAGGHNEQFF
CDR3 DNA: TGTGCCACGGGACTAGCGGGGGGGCACAATGAGCAGTTCTTC

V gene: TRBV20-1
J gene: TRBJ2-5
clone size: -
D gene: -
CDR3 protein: CSASSGARETQYF
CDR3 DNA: TGCAGTGCTAGTTCAGGGGCGCGGGAGACCCAGTACTTC

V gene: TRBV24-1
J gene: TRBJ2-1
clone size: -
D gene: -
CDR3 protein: CATSDTRGYNEQFF
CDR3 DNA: TGTGCCACCAGTGATACAAGGGGTTACAATGAGCAGTTCTTC